The next 10 T cell receptor beta chains were all read from a single sample in a study of shared clonotypes between healthy human individuals. Produced via immunoSEQ multiplex PCR; TCRdb's table is partial and in-frame only. The sample lists some 2.1 million clones, 80% to 95% occurring once. Naive CD8 cells lacked CD45RO and underwent positive selection for CCR7, leaving out terminally differentiated effector memory CD45RA+ cells. The sample consisted of naive CD8+ T cells from PBMCs. The receptors come from a young man in good health. Some clones in this sample may be carry-over from other donors' samples.

The chain carries TRBV28 and TRBJ2-7; 9 nucleotides align to TRBD2. Germline values: CDR1 MDHEN, CDR2 SYDVKM. The CDR3 consists of 15 residues. V shed 5 bases, J shed 2 bases, and the junction held 7 bases outside the gene matches. CDR3 in amino acids: CASSPSTSGPYEQYF. The CDR3, as DNA: TGTGCCAGCAGTCCCTCGACTAGCGGACCCTACGAGCAGTACTTC.

This sequence joins TRBV4-2 and TRBJ2-2; weak D call: TRBD2 (5 bases). The CDR3 contains 16 residues. Trimming took off 0 bases at V and 1 base at J, with 9 bases between the two ends. Germline assignment: CDR1 LGHNA and CDR2 YNFKEQ. The CDR3 region has the DNA TGTGCCAGCAGCCAAGAGGATAGCGTGAACACCGGGGAGCTGTTTTTT. Translated: CASSQEDSVNTGELFF.

The chain recombines TRBV12-5 with TRBJ1-2; 9 nucleotides align to TRBD1. Germline V gene lookup returns CDR1 LGHNT and CDR2 FRNRAP. Trimming took 6 bases from V and 7 from J; bases not matched to a gene: 6. CDR3 size: 13 residues. Here the CDR3 reads CASGVGQGFGYTF. For the CDR3, the DNA is TGTGCTAGTGGCGTGGGACAGGGCTTTGGCTACACCTTC.

About this clone itself: The sample carries other DNA sequences with the same CDR3. The V and J genes are TRBV9 and TRBJ2-5, with D hard to call. The CDR3 runs to 14 residues. Germline CDR1 reads SGDLS; CDR2 reads YYNGEE. V was clipped by 2 bases and J by 3 bases, with 11 bases between them. The CDR3 loop reads CASSVSGTEETQYF. CDR3 bases: TGTGCCAGCAGCGTCTCCGGCACCGAAGAGACCCAGTACTTC. Together with reference TRBV9 and TRBJ2-5, the CDR3 gives the full variable domain: DSGVTQTPKHLITATGQRVTLRCSPRSGDLSVYWYQQSLDQGLQFLIQYYNGEERAKGNILERFSAQQFPDLHSELNLSSLELGDSALYFCASSVSGTEETQYFGPGTRLLVL.

V is TRBV11-3 and J is TRBJ2-3, with TRBD2 identical over 8 bases. This CDR3 has 16 amino acids. With V trimmed by 3 bases and J by 1 base, 6 bases remained unmatched. The germline V gene has CDR1 SGHNT and CDR2 YENEEA. As DNA, the CDR3 is TGTGCCAGCAGCTTCCGGCGGGAGGTGGGCACAGATACGCAGTATTTT. Its protein product is CASSFRREVGTDTQYF. Full variable domain (outside the CDR3, taken from reference TRBV11-3 and TRBJ2-3): EAGVVQSPRYKIIEKKQPVAFWCNPISGHNTLYWYLQNLGQGPELLIRYENEEAVDDSQLPKDRFSAERLKGVDSTLKIQPAELGDSAVYLCASSFRREVGTDTQYFGPGTRLTVL.

The chain recombines TRBV15 with TRBJ2-1; possible D gene TRBD1, 6 bases. Germline loops: CDR1 LNHNV, CDR2 YYDKDF (reference sequence). The CDR3 loop spans 15 amino acids. The V gene lost 4 bases and the J gene lost 4 bases, with 14 bases spanning the gap. CDR3 coding DNA: TGTGCCACCAGCAAGAGGGACAAGTTTTACAATGAGCAGTTCTTC. It encodes CATSKRDKFYNEQFF.

Regarding this clone: Other DNA sequences from this sample encode an identical CDR3 as well. The CDR3 DNA reads TGTGCCAGCAGCGTATCGAGCGGGAACAATGAGCAGTTCTTC. It yields the protein CASSVSSGNNEQFF. V and J are TRBV9 and TRBJ2-1; the match to TRBD2 covers 7 bases. V shed 1 base, J shed 5 bases, and the junction held 3 bases outside the gene matches. Germline CDR1 is SGDLS and CDR2 is YYNGEE. The CDR3 has 14 residues.

The J gene is TRBJ2-1, the V gene TRBV19, with D maybe TRBD1 (5 bases). The CDR3 is made up of 15 amino acids. The germline gives CDR1 LNHDA, CDR2 SQIVND (reference sequence). V lost 7 bases, J lost 3 bases, and 16 bases lay in between. In nucleotides, the CDR3 is TGTGCCAGTACCCTATGGACACATCACTACAATGAGCAGTTCTTC. This codes for CASTLWTHHYNEQFF.

The CDR3 DNA sequence: TGTGCCAGCAGCCGTGGGCCTAACTATGGCTACACCTTC. Residues: CASSRGPNYGYTF. The gene calls are TRBV5-6 and TRBJ1-2, with no clear D. The CDR3 loop spans 13 amino acids. The V end lost 4 bases, the J end lost 0 bases, and 7 bases lay between the germline ends. Germline V lookup: CDR1 SGHDT, CDR2 YYEEEE.

V usage is TRBV9 and J usage is TRBJ2-3, with TRBD2 matching over 7 bases. Germline CDR1 SGDLS, CDR2 YYNGEE. The CDR3 consists of 16 residues. Unmatched junction bases numbered 8, after V lost 3 bases and J lost 1 base. CDR3 protein: CASSDNLAEGTDTQYF. Here the CDR3 DNA reads TGTGCCAGCAGCGACAACCTAGCGGAGGGCACAGATACGCAGTATTTT.